The 14 T cell receptor beta chains given below trace back to one sample, sequenced in a study of lymphopenia after photon versus proton radiotherapy. TCRdb keeps only in-frame clones here, not all; method: immunoSEQ multiplex PCR. The table lists 150,000 to 200,000 clones, 75% to 90% of them singletons. The specimen was peripheral blood, collected from a patient treated with photon-based radiotherapy. The receptors shown here come from a man in his fifties with gastric cancer.

The V call is TRBV30, the J call TRBJ2-7; D may be TRBD1 or TRBD2 (7 bases each). CDR3 size: 14 residues. Trimming removed 0 bases at V and 7 bases at J, with 16 bases between. Germline V gene lookup returns CDR1 GTSNPN and CDR2 SVGIG (reference sequence). CDR3 bases: TGTGCCTGGAGTGTAAGGCCAGGGGGGGGAGAGCAGTACTTC. Its translation is CAWSVRPGGGEQYF. The full variable domain, in which reference TRBV30 and TRBJ2-7 provide the parts outside the CDR3, is SQTIHQWPATLVQPVGSPLSLECTVEGTSNPNLYWYRQAAGRGLQLLFYSVGIGQISSEVPQNLSASRPQDRQFILSSKKLLLSDSGFYLCAWSVRPGGGEQYFGPGTRLTVT.

J is TRBJ2-3 and V is TRBV4-2; D is possibly TRBD2 (5 bases). V lost 0 bases to trimming and J lost 8 bases, with 9 bases between them. The CDR3 has 13 residues. The V gene's germline CDR1 is LGHNA and CDR2 YNFKEQ. The CDR3 loop reads CASSQEAEGTQYF. CDR3 in DNA: TGTGCCAGCAGCCAAGAAGCCGAGGGTACGCAGTATTTT.

CDR3 region: CASSAPTSGRYRDEQFF. The CDR3 nucleotides are TGTGCCAGCAGCGCGCCGACTAGCGGGAGGTACAGGGATGAGCAGTTCTTC. The chain couples TRBV9 to TRBJ2-1; 13 bases match TRBD2. V trimming: 3 bases; J trimming: 8 bases; junction bases outside the gene matches: 11. CDR1 is SGDLS, CDR2 YYNGEE, per germline. This CDR3 has 17 amino acids. The full variable domain, with the rest looked up from reference TRBV9 and TRBJ2-1, is DSGVTQTPKHLITATGQRVTLRCSPRSGDLSVYWYQQSLDQGLQFLIQYYNGEERAKGNILERFSAQQFPDLHSELNLSSLELGDSALYFCASSAPTSGRYRDEQFFGPGTRLTVL.

In its sample, this clone was seen once. The rearrangement links TRBV15 to TRBJ2-7; D is tentatively TRBD1 or TRBD2 (6 bases each). Germline values: CDR1 LNHNV, CDR2 YYDKDF (reference sequence). The CDR3 contains 17 residues. Between the trimmed V and J ends, which lost 0 bases and 6 bases, there was a span of 21 bases. The CDR3 DNA reads as TGTGCCACCAGCAGAGATTATATAGGATCGGGGGCGAGCGAGCAGTACTTC. It codes for CATSRDYIGSGASEQYF. Supplemented by reference TRBV15 and TRBJ2-7, the full variable domain reads DAMVIQNPRYQVTQFGKPVTLSCSQTLNHNVMYWYQQKSSQAPKLLFHYYDKDFNNEADTPDNFQSRRPNTSFCFLDIRSPGLGDTAMYLCATSRDYIGSGASEQYFGPGTRLTVT.

The V and J genes are TRBV10-2 and TRBJ2-3, with TRBD1 matching over 11 bases. This CDR3 has 14 amino acids. CDR1 and CDR2 (germline): WSHSY, SAAADI. J lost 4 bases, V lost 6 bases, and 3 bases had no gene match. The CDR3 reads CASRDRGPADTQYF. CDR3 nucleotide sequence: TGCGCCAGCAGGGACAGGGGGCCCGCAGATACGCAGTATTTT.

The rearrangement links TRBV27 to TRBJ2-1, with 8 bases identical to TRBD1. This CDR3 comprises 16 residues. After removal of 4 bases from V and 3 bases from J, the junction contained 8 bases not matched to a gene. Germline loops: CDR1 MNHEY, CDR2 SMNVEV (reference sequence). The CDR3 bases are TGTGCCAGCAGTTCGGTCGGACAGGGTTACTACAATGAGCAGTTCTTC. It yields the protein CASSSVGQGYYNEQFF.

CDR3 loop: CASTRQQGGYGYTF. In nucleotides, the CDR3 is TGTGCCAGCACCAGACAGCAGGGAGGCTATGGCTACACCTTC. V and J are TRBV6-5 and TRBJ1-2; a weak D match, TRBD1 (5 bases). The germline CDR1 and CDR2 sequences are MNHEY and SVGAGI. Trimming stripped 7 bases from V and 4 bases from J, with 16 bases between. This CDR3 is built from 14 residues.

The chain couples TRBV28 to TRBJ1-5; D is unresolved. The CDR3 covers 12 residues. CDR1 MDHEN and CDR2 SYDVKM come from the germline V gene. Trimming removed 4 bases from V and 8 bases from J, with 9 bases in between. The CDR3 spells CASSSAKEPQHF. For the CDR3, the DNA is TGTGCCAGCAGTTCCGCTAAGGAGCCCCAGCATTTT.

The V and J genes are TRBV19 and TRBJ1-2; weak D call: TRBD1 (5 bases). This CDR3 spans 13 amino acids. Germline CDR1 and CDR2: LNHDA and SQIVND (reference sequence). Trimming cost V 5 bases and J 8 bases, with 15 bases left between them. The CDR3 loop is CASSQGRRGGYTF. In nucleotides, the CDR3 is TGTGCCAGTAGTCAGGGACGGCGAGGGGGCTACACCTTC.

CDR3 sequence (DNA): TGTGCCAGCAGAATGAGGGAGGGGCGAGGAAACACTGAAGCTTTCTTT. This translates into CASRMREGRGNTEAFF. This chain joins TRBV5-4 and TRBJ1-1, with D perhaps matching TRBD1 (5 bases). Germline lookup yields CDR1 SGHNT and CDR2 YYREEE (reference sequence). This CDR3 has 16 amino acids. V lost 5 bases, J lost 2 bases, and 19 bases lay in between.

This clone was seen only a few times. This chain links TRBV27 with TRBJ1-2; 7 bases match TRBD1. The CDR3 consists of 14 residues. The V gene end was trimmed by 6 bases and the J gene end by 2 bases; junction bases not matched to a gene: 6. CDR1 and CDR2 from the germline V gene are MNHEY and SMNVEV (reference sequence). CDR3 sequence reads: CASRRPGQNYGYTF. As DNA, the CDR3 is TGTGCCAGCAGACGACCGGGACAGAACTATGGCTACACCTTC.

This rearrangement joins TRBV7-2 to TRBJ1-4; D gene ambiguous. The V end lost 5 bases, the J end lost 4 bases, and 8 bases lay between the germline ends. Germline CDR1 reads SGHTA; CDR2 reads FQGNSA. This CDR3 has 13 amino acids. In DNA form, the CDR3 reads TGTGCCAGCAGCCCCCCCGTTAATGAAAAACTGTTTTTT. Its translation: CASSPPVNEKLFF.

The V and J genes are TRBV18 and TRBJ2-7; D ambiguous. This CDR3 spans 14 amino acids. Trimming cost V 2 bases and J 5 bases, with 13 bases left between them. CDR1 is KGHSH and CDR2 is LQKENI in the germline V gene. The CDR3 protein is CASSPKGVDDEQYF. The CDR3 DNA reads TGTGCCAGCTCACCAAAGGGCGTAGATGACGAGCAGTACTTC.

The chain has TRBV25-1 and TRBJ2-3; D is unclear. Germline CDR1 is MGHDK and CDR2 is SYGVNS. Trimming stripped 3 bases from V and 6 bases from J, with 13 bases between. This CDR3 contains 14 residues. The CDR3 spells CASSDRRMDDTQYF. The CDR3 bases are TGTGCCAGCAGTGACCGTCGGATGGATGATACGCAGTATTTT.